These 25 T cell receptor beta chains were sequenced from one sample in a study of control samples from healthy donors and cancer patients. TCRdb's table, derived via immunoSEQ multiplex PCR, lists solely in-frame clones and lacks some. Of about 110,000 clones in the sample, approximately 93% are singletons; the top ten hold 6% to 8%. The sample was blood. The source of these receptors is a woman aged 18-35 years in good health.

The chain couples TRBV3-1 (or the pseudogene TRBV3-2) to TRBJ2-3; weak D call: TRBD1 (5 bases). Germline V gene sequence: CDR1 LGHDT, CDR2 YNNKEL (reference sequence). The V and J ends lost 0 bases and 2 bases respectively, with 9 bases between them. The CDR3 covers 15 residues. The chain's CDR3 is CASSQESGLTDTQYF. CDR3 DNA sequence: TGTGCCAGCAGCCAAGAGTCAGGGCTCACAGATACGCAGTATTTT.

The chain employs TRBV7-2 and TRBJ1-5; D is undetermined. V was shortened by 6 bases and J by 2 bases, with 11 bases between the two germline ends. CDR1 and CDR2 (germline): SGHTA, FQGNSA. The CDR3 extends over 14 amino acids. This chain's CDR3 is CASSQTGGNQPQHF. Written as DNA, the CDR3 is TGTGCCAGCAGTCAAACTGGAGGCAATCAGCCCCAGCATTTT.

The rearrangement uses TRBV6-2 or TRBV6-3 and TRBJ1-4, with a tentative D call TRBD1 (5 bases). This CDR3 region has 16 residues. Germline CDR1 MNHEY, CDR2 SVGEGT. V lost 4 bases, J lost 7 bases, and 19 bases lay in between. Written as DNA, the CDR3 is TGTGCCAGCAGTTGGGGGAAGTCAGCGGGATCTGAAAAACTGTTTTTT. This encodes CASSWGKSAGSEKLFF.

The chain carries TRBV3-1 (or the pseudogene TRBV3-2) and TRBJ1-3; no definite D call. There are 15 residues in the CDR3. V was clipped by 6 bases and J by 0 bases, with 12 bases between them. CDR1 LGHDT and CDR2 YNNKEL come from the germline V gene (reference sequence). CDR3 sequence reads: CASSIRRVSGNTIYF. In nucleotides, the CDR3 is TGTGCCAGCAGTATCCGGAGGGTCTCTGGAAACACCATATATTTT.

The gene calls are TRBV9 and TRBJ1-1; D uncertain. Germline V CDR1 and CDR2: SGDLS, YYNGEE. Trimming removed 3 bases at V and 1 base at J, with 10 bases between. The CDR3 spans 14 residues. CDR3 amino acids: CASSATGRNTEAFF. The DNA for the CDR3 is TGTGCCAGCAGCGCCACCGGGCGGAACACTGAAGCTTTCTTT.

The chain is built from TRBV18 and TRBJ1-1; D is perhaps TRBD1 (5 bases). Germline V gene data show CDR1 as KGHSH and CDR2 as LQKENI. This CDR3 has 15 residues. Trimming pared 2 bases from V and 5 bases from J, leaving 15 bases between. The CDR3 loop reads CASSPVGRGVTEAFF. CDR3 in DNA: TGTGCCAGCTCACCAGTGGGGAGGGGAGTGACTGAAGCTTTCTTT. Drawing the rest from reference TRBV18 and TRBJ1-1, the complete variable domain is NAGVMQNPRHLVRRRGQEARLRCSPMKGHSHVYWYRQLPEEGLKFMVYLQKENIIDESGMPKERFSAEFPKEGPSILRIQQVVRGDSAAYFCASSPVGRGVTEAFFGQGTRLTVV.

The gene calls are TRBV27 and TRBJ2-7, with 8 bases that match TRBD2. Trimming removed 0 bases from V and 5 bases from J; junction bases left unmatched: 6. CDR1 MNHEY and CDR2 SMNVEV come from the germline V gene (reference sequence). The length of the CDR3 is 15 residues. CDR3 coding DNA: TGTGCCAGCAGTTTATCGACGGGAGGGGTGCACGAGCAGTACTTC. Protein product: CASSLSTGGVHEQYF.

This chain links TRBV18 with TRBJ1-3; D may be TRBD1 (5 bases). The CDR3 is made up of 18 amino acids. V dropped 6 bases and J dropped 0 bases, with 21 bases sitting between them. In germline, CDR1 is KGHSH, CDR2 LQKENI. For the CDR3, the DNA is TGTGCCAGCTCTTCCTCCGGGACGGTGGATATCTCTGGAAACACCATATATTTT. It is translated as CASSSSGTVDISGNTIYF.

The genes are TRBV5-6 and TRBJ2-1, with 11 bases fitting TRBD2. The CDR3 has 15 residues. The V and J ends lost 4 bases and 3 bases, in that order; junction bases with no gene match: 3. Germline assignment: CDR1 SGHDT and CDR2 YYEEEE. Written as DNA, the CDR3 is TGTGCCAGCAGCACTGGACTAGCGGGCTACAATGAGCAGTTCTTC. This translates into CASSTGLAGYNEQFF.

A note on this clone: The germline gene is not matched at one end of the junction; a read error may be the cause. The CDR3 region has the DNA TGTGCCATCAATGAGGCAGGCCGGGGATTTAGCAATCAGCCCCAGCATTTT. Amino acid sequence: CAINEAGRGFSNQPQHF. The chain carries TRBV10-3 and TRBJ1-5; D remains ambiguous. There are 17 residues in the CDR3. Germline CDR1 ENHRY, CDR2 SYGVKD.

To note about this clone: The sample holds other DNA sequences that translate to the same CDR3. V usage is TRBV5-1 and J usage is TRBJ2-3; D is undetermined. Germline CDR1 is SGHRS and CDR2 is YFSETQ. Between the trimmed V and J ends, which lost 0 bases and 3 bases, there was a span of 8 bases. There are 14 residues in the CDR3. The CDR3 sequence: CASSLGTSTDTQYF. CDR3 nucleotides: TGCGCCAGCAGCTTGGGGACCTCAACAGATACGCAGTATTTT.

The J gene is TRBJ1-5, the V gene TRBV7-8; D unclear. The CDR3 has 17 residues. CDR1 is SGHVS and CDR2 is FQNEAQ in the germline V gene. V lost 2 bases and J lost 0, with 14 bases in between. Here the CDR3 reads CASSLFPVGDSNQPQHF. For the CDR3, the DNA is TGTGCCAGCAGCTTATTCCCAGTTGGAGATAGCAATCAGCCCCAGCATTTT.

This clone was seen a handful of times. The chain is built from TRBV6-1 and TRBJ1-1, with D maybe TRBD1 (6 bases). This CDR3 spans 14 amino acids. V dropped 0 bases and J dropped 6 bases, with 11 bases sitting between them. The V gene's germline CDR1 is MNHNS and CDR2 SASEGT. The CDR3 DNA follows: TGTGCCAGCAGTGAAGCCCGGGGGGGCCCTGAAGCTTTCTTT. Protein product: CASSEARGGPEAFF.

This chain joins TRBV4-1 and TRBJ2-3; 7 nucleotides agree with TRBD2. The CDR3 contains 16 residues. After removal of 5 bases from V and 0 bases from J, the junction contained 8 bases not matched to a gene. The germline V gene has CDR1 MGHRA and CDR2 YSYEKL. The CDR3 coding sequence is TGCGCCAGCAGCTCGGCAGCGGGACCTAGCACAGATACGCAGTATTTT. Residues: CASSSAAGPSTDTQYF.

This chain links TRBV2 with TRBJ2-5; D is undetermined. Germline loops: CDR1 SNHLY, CDR2 FYNNEI. This CDR3 is built from 13 residues. The V end lost 8 bases, the J end lost 4 bases, and 14 bases lay between the germline ends. CDR3 residues: CASLDAAVETQYF. The CDR3, as DNA: TGTGCCAGCTTAGACGCCGCCGTAGAGACCCAGTACTTC.

This chain links TRBV10-2 with TRBJ1-1; D remains ambiguous. Per the germline V gene, CDR1 is WSHSY and CDR2 is SAAADI. The CDR3 is 13 amino acids. V was clipped by 4 bases and J by 1 base, with 7 bases between them. The CDR3 nucleotides read TGCGCCAGCAGTGCGGTGGAGAACACTGAAGCTTTCTTT. This encodes CASSAVENTEAFF.

Here the CDR3 DNA reads TGTGCTAGTGGTTTGGTTGGGTTCAAGAGCTCTGGAAACACCATATATTTT. Residues: CASGLVGFKSSGNTIYF. The chain carries TRBV12-5 and TRBJ1-3; D gene unclear. Trimming shortened V by 0 bases and J by 0 bases, and 12 bases separated the two germline ends. Germline lookup yields CDR1 LGHNT and CDR2 FRNRAP. The CDR3 contains 17 residues.

The rearrangement joins TRBV2 to TRBJ2-3, with D perhaps being TRBD1 or TRBD2 (6 bases each). CDR3 length equals 15 residues. CDR1 and CDR2 from the germline V gene are SNHLY and FYNNEI. Trimming pared 7 bases from V and 0 bases from J, leaving 14 bases between. The CDR3 DNA is TGTGCCAGCATTGTTGGGGGGCAGAGCACAGATACGCAGTATTTT. Translation gives CASIVGGQSTDTQYF.

This chain connects TRBV24-1 to TRBJ2-1, with D possibly matching TRBD2 (7 bases). Germline assignment: CDR1 KGHDR and CDR2 SFDVKD. V dropped 10 bases and J dropped 5 bases, with 23 bases sitting between them. The CDR3 is 16 residues long. CDR3 sequence (DNA): TGTGCCACAAGGGGCCGGGGGGCCTCCGGTAACAATGAGCAGTTCTTC. Translated: CATRGRGASGNNEQFF.

The genes are TRBV30 and TRBJ1-2; 8 bases are a match to TRBD1. Germline assignment: CDR1 GTSNPN and CDR2 SVGIG (reference sequence). CDR3 size: 17 residues. Germline trimming cut 2 bases from V and 4 bases from J; bases unmatched to any gene: 15. CDR3 in amino acids: CAWSYDSGQGAFYGYTF. CDR3 nucleotide sequence: TGTGCCTGGAGTTACGACTCCGGACAGGGTGCTTTCTATGGCTACACCTTC.

The chain employs TRBV14 and TRBJ2-5; D tentatively reads TRBD1 or TRBD2 (6 bases each). Germline V gene lookup returns CDR1 SGHDN and CDR2 FVKESK. The CDR3 length is 17 residues. V lost 4 bases and J 4 bases, leaving 22 bases between the germline ends. CDR3 loop: CASSLRGAVFPTETQYF. CDR3 DNA sequence: TGTGCCAGCAGCCTTAGGGGGGCCGTCTTTCCCACAGAGACCCAGTACTTC.

This chain joins TRBV19 and TRBJ2-1; TRBD1 agrees at 12 bases. V lost 4 bases to trimming and J lost 10 bases; unmatched junction nucleotides: 5. The germline CDR1 and CDR2 sequences are LNHDA and SQIVND (reference sequence). The CDR3 sequence is 14 residues long. The CDR3 is CASSKGQGAQEQFF. The CDR3 coding sequence is TGTGCCAGTAGTAAGGGACAGGGGGCGCAAGAGCAGTTCTTC.

V usage is TRBV5-1 and J usage is TRBJ1-2; no definite D call. CDR1 is SGHRS, CDR2 YFSETQ, per germline. The CDR3 runs to 14 residues. Trimming left V 4 bases short and J 2 bases short, with 12 bases between. The DNA for the CDR3 is TGCGCCAGCAGCGATCCTCGGGAGAACTATGGCTACACCTTC. Translation: CASSDPRENYGYTF.

The gene calls are TRBV7-2 and TRBJ1-1; TRBD1 might be the D (6 bases). The CDR3 extends over 15 amino acids. Trimming left V 6 bases short and J 6 bases short, with 20 bases between. Germline V CDR1 and CDR2: SGHTA, FQGNSA. The CDR3 region is CASRPGVWGSAEAFF. The CDR3 nucleotides are TGTGCCAGCAGACCAGGGGTCTGGGGATCGGCTGAAGCTTTCTTT. Full variable domain (remainder filled in from reference TRBV7-2 and TRBJ1-1): GAGVSQSPSNKVTEKGKDVELRCDPISGHTALYWYRQSLGQGLEFLIYFQGNSAPDKSGLPSDRFSAERTGGSVSTLTIQRTQQEDSAVYLCASRPGVWGSAEAFFGQGTRLTVV.

The sample holds a few counts of this clone. The chain couples TRBV6-6 to TRBJ1-6; no definite D call. This CDR3 is built from 11 residues. Germline loops: CDR1 MNHNY, CDR2 SVGAGI (reference sequence). Trimming removed 4 bases from V and 16 bases from J, with 11 bases in between. The CDR3 sequence is CASSSGERLHF. Written as DNA, the CDR3 is TGTGCCAGCAGTTCTGGGGAAAGACTCCACTTT.